The 6 T cell receptor beta chains below all came from one sample that was sequenced in a study of early T cells in non-severe SARS-CoV-2 infection. MiXCR was run by TCRdb on the 5' RACE reads, yielding one entry per CDR3 protein. The sample gives around 110,000 distinct CDR3 sequences, around 10% of which show up once; roughly 8% is in the top ten. Input material: whole blood. The receptors here all came from an adult who was a healthcare worker with PCR-confirmed SARS-CoV-2 infection or an uninfected control (not recorded which).

The chain carries TRBV5-5 and TRBJ1-5; D not certain. V was trimmed by 0 bases and J by 6 bases, leaving 13 bases between them. Germline V lookup: CDR1 SGHKS, CDR2 YYEKEE (reference sequence). This CDR3 is 15 amino acids long. The CDR3 is CASSLVTSGGQPQHF. The CDR3 coding sequence is TGTGCCAGCAGCTTGGTTACCTCTGGCGGTCAGCCCCAGCATTTT.

The V and J genes are TRBV29-1 and TRBJ2-1; 8 nucleotides agree with TRBD1. The CDR3 length is 12 residues. Germline V gene lookup returns CDR1 SQVTM and CDR2 ANQGSEA. V shed 7 bases and J 6 bases; nucleotides not matched to a gene: 5. In nucleotides, the CDR3 is TGCAGCGCTGGGGACAGGCCCAATGAGCAGTTCTTC. Its protein product is CSAGDRPNEQFF.

The sample holds many counts of this clonotype. This chain links TRBV2 with TRBJ1-1, with D maybe TRBD1 (6 bases). The germline gives CDR1 SNHLY, CDR2 FYNNEI. V was pared by 10 bases and J by 3 bases, with 9 bases between. The length of the CDR3 is 11 residues. The CDR3 spells CATRTDTEAFF. In nucleotides, the CDR3 is TGTGCCACCCGGACAGACACTGAAGCTTTCTTT.

This clonotype was seen at least ten times. The chain combines TRBV28 with TRBJ2-2; no firm D call. CDR1 is MDHEN and CDR2 is SYDVKM in the germline V gene. This CDR3 is 16 amino acids long. V was shortened by 3 bases and J by 1 base, with 12 bases between the two germline ends. The CDR3 spells CASSFGQTMNTGELFF. The CDR3 DNA reads TGTGCCAGCAGTTTTGGGCAGACCATGAACACCGGGGAGCTGTTTTTT.

This clonotype was observed many times. The chain employs TRBV2 and TRBJ2-1, with D possibly matching TRBD1 (6 bases). This CDR3 spans 16 amino acids. V was pared by 6 bases and J by 1 base, with 16 bases between. CDR1 is SNHLY, CDR2 FYNNEI, per germline. The CDR3 DNA reads TGTGCCAGCAGAGGGGGTCTTGGGGGATCCTACAATGAGCAGTTCTTC. Its translation: CASRGGLGGSYNEQFF. Together with reference TRBV2 and TRBJ2-1, the CDR3 gives the full variable domain: EPEVTQTPSHQVTQMGQEVILRCVPISNHLYFYWYRQILGQKVEFLVSFYNNEISEKSEIFDDQFSVERPDGSNFTLKIRSTKLEDSAMYFCASRGGLGGSYNEQFFGPGTRLTVL.

The gene calls are TRBV2 and TRBJ2-7; TRBD2 matches at 7 bases. Germline trimming cut 6 bases from V and 2 bases from J; bases unmatched to any gene: 13. CDR1 is SNHLY and CDR2 is FYNNEI in the germline V gene. The CDR3 consists of 16 residues. The CDR3 bases are TGTGCCAGCAGCGGCCAAGGCGGGAGTGGGACCTACGAGCAGTACTTC. Its translation is CASSGQGGSGTYEQYF.